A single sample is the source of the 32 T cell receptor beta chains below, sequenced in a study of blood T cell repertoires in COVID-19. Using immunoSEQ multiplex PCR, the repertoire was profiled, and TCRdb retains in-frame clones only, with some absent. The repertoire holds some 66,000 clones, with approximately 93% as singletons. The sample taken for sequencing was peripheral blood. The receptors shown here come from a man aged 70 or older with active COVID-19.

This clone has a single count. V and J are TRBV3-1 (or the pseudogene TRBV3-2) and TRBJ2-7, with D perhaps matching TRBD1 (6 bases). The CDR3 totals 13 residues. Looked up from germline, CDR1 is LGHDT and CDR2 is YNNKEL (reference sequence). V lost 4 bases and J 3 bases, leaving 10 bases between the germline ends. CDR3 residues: CASSRGQNYEQYV. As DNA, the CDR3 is TGTGCCAGCAGCCGAGGACAGAACTACGAGCAGTACGTC.

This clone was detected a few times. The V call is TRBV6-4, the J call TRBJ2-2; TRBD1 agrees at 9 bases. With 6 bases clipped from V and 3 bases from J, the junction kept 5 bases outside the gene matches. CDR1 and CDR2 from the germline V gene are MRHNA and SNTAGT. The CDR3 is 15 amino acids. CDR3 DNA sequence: TGTGCCAGCAGGGATAGACAGGGGGACACCGGGGAGCTGTTTTTT. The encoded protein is CASRDRQGDTGELFF.

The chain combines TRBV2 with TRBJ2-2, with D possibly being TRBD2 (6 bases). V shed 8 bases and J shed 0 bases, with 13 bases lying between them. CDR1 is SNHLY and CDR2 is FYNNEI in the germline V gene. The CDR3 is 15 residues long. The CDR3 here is CASFPGEANTGELFF. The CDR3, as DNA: TGTGCCAGCTTTCCGGGGGAAGCGAACACCGGGGAGCTGTTTTTT. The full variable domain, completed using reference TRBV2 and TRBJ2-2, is EPEVTQTPSHQVTQMGQEVILRCVPISNHLYFYWYRQILGQKVEFLVSFYNNEISEKSEIFDDQFSVERPDGSNFTLKIRSTKLEDSAMYFCASFPGEANTGELFFGEGSRLTVL.

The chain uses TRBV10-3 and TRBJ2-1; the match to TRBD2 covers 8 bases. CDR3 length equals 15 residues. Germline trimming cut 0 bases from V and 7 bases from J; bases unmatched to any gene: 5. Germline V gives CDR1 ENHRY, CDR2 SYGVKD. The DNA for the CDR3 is TGTGCCATCAGTGAGTCGGGTCTAGCGGGTAATGAGCAGTTCTTC. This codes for CAISESGLAGNEQFF.

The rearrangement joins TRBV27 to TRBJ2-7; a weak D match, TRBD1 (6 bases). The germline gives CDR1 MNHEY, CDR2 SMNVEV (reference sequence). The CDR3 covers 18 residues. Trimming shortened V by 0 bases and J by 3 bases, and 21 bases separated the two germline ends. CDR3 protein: CASSLSLHRDTSHYEQYV. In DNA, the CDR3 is TGTGCCAGCAGTTTATCGCTCCACCGGGACACCTCACACTACGAGCAGTACGTC.

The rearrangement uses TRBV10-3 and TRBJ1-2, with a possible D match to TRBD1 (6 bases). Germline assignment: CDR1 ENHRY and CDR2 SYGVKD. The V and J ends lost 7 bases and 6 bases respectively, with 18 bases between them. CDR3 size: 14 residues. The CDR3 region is CAIKVTGQNHGYTF. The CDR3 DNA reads TGTGCCATCAAGGTTACCGGACAGAACCATGGCTACACCTTC.

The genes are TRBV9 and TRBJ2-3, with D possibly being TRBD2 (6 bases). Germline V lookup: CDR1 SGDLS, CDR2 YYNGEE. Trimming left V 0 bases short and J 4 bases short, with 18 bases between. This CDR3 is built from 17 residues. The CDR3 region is CASSVVLPGDSPDTQYF. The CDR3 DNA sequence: TGTGCCAGCAGCGTAGTCCTTCCGGGGGATTCCCCAGATACGCAGTATTTT.

CDR3 residues: CASSIPGQTPNSPLHF. CDR3 bases: TGTGCCAGTAGTATTCCGGGACAGACCCCGAATTCACCCCTCCACTTT. The chain recombines TRBV19 with TRBJ1-6; the match to TRBD1 covers 7 bases. CDR1 LNHDA and CDR2 SQIVND come from the germline V gene (reference sequence). The CDR3 is made up of 16 amino acids. V shed 3 bases and J 7 bases; nucleotides not matched to a gene: 9.

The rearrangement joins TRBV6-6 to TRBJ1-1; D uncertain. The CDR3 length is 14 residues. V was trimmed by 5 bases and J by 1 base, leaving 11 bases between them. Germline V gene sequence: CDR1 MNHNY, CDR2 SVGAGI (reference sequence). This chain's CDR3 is CASSPKWANTEAFF. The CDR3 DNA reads TGTGCCAGCAGTCCAAAATGGGCGAACACTGAAGCTTTCTTT.

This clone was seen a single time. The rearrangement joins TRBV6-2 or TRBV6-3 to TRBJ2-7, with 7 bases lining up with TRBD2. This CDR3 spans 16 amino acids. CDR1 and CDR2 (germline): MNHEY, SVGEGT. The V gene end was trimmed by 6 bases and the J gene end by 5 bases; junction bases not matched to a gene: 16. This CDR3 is CASSREGEGLLHEQYF. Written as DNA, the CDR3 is TGTGCCAGCAGCCGCGAAGGGGAGGGGCTATTACACGAGCAGTACTTC.

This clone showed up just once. The CDR3 nucleotides read TGTGCCAGCTCACCACCGGGCCGGGGGGGCCGTCGATATGAGCAGTTCTTC. It yields the protein CASSPPGRGGRRYEQFF. The rearrangement joins TRBV18 to TRBJ2-1; TRBD2 matches 8 bases. CDR1 and CDR2 (germline): KGHSH, LQKENI. V dropped 0 bases and J dropped 8; count of bases not matched to a gene: 12. The CDR3 contains 17 residues. The full variable domain, rest sourced from reference TRBV18 and TRBJ2-1, is NAGVMQNPRHLVRRRGQEARLRCSPMKGHSHVYWYRQLPEEGLKFMVYLQKENIIDESGMPKERFSAEFPKEGPSILRIQQVVRGDSAAYFCASSPPGRGGRRYEQFFGPGTRLTVL.

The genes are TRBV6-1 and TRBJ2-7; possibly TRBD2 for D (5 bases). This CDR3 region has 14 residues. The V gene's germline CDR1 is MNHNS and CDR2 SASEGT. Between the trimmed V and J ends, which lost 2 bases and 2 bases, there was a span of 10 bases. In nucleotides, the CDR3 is TGTGCCAGCAGTGAACCGACTATTCCCTACGAGCAGTACGTC. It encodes CASSEPTIPYEQYV.

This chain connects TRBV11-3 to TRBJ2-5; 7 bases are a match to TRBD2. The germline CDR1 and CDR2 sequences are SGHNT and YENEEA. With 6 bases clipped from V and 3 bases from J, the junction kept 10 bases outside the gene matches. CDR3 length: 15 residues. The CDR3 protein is CASSQSNGGEETQYF. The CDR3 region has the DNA TGTGCCAGCAGTCAAAGTAATGGGGGGGAAGAGACCCAGTACTTC.

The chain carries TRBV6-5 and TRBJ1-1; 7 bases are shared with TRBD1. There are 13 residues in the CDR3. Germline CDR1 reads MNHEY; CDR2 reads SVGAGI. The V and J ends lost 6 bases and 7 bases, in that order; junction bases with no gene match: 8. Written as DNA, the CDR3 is TGTGCCAGCAGACGTGGACAGGACATTGAAGCTTTCTTT. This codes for CASRRGQDIEAFF.

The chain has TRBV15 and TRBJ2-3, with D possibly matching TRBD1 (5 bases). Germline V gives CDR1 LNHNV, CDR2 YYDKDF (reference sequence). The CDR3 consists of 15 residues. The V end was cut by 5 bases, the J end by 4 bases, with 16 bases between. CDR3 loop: CATSAVGARADTQYF. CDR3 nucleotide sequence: TGTGCCACCAGCGCCGTTGGGGCCAGGGCAGATACGCAGTATTTT.

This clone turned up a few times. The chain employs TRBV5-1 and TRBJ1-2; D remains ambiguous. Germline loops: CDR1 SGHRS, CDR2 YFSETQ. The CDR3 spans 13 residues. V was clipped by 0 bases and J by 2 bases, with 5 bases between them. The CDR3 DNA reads TGCGCCAGCAGCTTGGGCCAGAACTATGGCTACACCTTC. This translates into CASSLGQNYGYTF.

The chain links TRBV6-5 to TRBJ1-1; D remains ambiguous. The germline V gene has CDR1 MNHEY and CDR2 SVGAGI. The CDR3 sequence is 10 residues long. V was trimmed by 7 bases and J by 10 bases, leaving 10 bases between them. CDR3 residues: CASNDRRAFF. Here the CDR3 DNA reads TGTGCCAGCAACGATCGTAGAGCTTTCTTT.

CDR3 coding DNA: TGTGCCAGCAGTTACTCGCGGGGGAACGGCGAGCAGTACTTC. Translating gives CASSYSRGNGEQYF. This chain joins TRBV6-2 or TRBV6-3 and TRBJ2-7; 7 bases are a match to TRBD2. The germline gives CDR1 MNHEY, CDR2 SVGEGT. Trimming at V came to 0 bases and at J to 6 bases, leaving 5 bases not matched to a gene. The CDR3 is made up of 14 amino acids.

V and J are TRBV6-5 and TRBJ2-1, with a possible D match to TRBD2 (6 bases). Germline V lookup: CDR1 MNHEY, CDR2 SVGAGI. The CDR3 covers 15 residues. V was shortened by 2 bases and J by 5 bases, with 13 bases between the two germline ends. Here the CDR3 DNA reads TGTGCCAGCAGTTACCCCCGTGGGGGGAACAATGAGCAGTTCTTC. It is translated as CASSYPRGGNNEQFF.

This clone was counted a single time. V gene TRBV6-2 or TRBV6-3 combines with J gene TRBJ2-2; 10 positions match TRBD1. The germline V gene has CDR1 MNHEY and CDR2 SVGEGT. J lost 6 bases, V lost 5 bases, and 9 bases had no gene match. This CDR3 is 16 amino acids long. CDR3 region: CASSPPGQGYAGELFF. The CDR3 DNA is TGTGCCAGCAGTCCGCCGGGACAGGGGTATGCCGGGGAGCTGTTTTTT.

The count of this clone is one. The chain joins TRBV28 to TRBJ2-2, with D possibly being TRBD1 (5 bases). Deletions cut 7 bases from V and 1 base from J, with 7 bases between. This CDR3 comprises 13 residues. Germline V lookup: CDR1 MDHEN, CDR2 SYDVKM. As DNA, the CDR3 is TGTGCCAGCACAGGGCAGAACACCGGGGAGCTGTTTTTT. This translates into CASTGQNTGELFF.

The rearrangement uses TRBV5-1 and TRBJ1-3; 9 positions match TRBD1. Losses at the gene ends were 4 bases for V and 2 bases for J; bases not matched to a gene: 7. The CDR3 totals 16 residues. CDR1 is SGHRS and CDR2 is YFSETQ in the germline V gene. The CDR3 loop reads CASSLETGGTGNTIYF. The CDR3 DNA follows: TGCGCCAGCAGCCTCGAGACAGGGGGTACTGGAAACACCATATATTTT.

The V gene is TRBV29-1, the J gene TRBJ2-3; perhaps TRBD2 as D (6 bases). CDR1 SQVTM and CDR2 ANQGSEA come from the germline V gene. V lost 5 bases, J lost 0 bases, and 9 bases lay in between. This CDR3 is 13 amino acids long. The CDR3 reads CSVQGLSTDTQYF. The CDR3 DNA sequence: TGCAGCGTTCAGGGACTGAGCACAGATACGCAGTATTTT.

CDR3 region: CASSFKAGMSQPQHF. CDR3 DNA: TGTGCCAGCAGCTTTAAGGCAGGGATGAGTCAGCCCCAGCATTTT. V usage is TRBV7-2 and J usage is TRBJ1-5, with D perhaps matching TRBD1 (5 bases). The ends were cut back, 3 bases at V and 6 bases at J, with 15 bases in the middle. Germline V gene sequence: CDR1 SGHTA, CDR2 FQGNSA. CDR3 size: 15 residues.

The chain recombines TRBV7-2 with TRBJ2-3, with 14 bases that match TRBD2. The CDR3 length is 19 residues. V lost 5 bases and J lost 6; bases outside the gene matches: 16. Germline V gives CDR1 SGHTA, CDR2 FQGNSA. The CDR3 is CASSPLRLAGGPLTDTQYF. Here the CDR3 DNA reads TGTGCCAGCAGCCCACTCCGACTAGCGGGGGGGCCACTCACGGATACGCAGTATTTT.

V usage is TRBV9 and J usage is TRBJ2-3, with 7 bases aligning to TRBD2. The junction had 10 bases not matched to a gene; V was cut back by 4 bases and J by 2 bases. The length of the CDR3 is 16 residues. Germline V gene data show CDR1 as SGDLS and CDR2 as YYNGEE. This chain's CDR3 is CASSFRAGENTDTQYF. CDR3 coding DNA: TGTGCCAGCAGCTTCCGTGCGGGGGAGAACACAGATACGCAGTATTTT.

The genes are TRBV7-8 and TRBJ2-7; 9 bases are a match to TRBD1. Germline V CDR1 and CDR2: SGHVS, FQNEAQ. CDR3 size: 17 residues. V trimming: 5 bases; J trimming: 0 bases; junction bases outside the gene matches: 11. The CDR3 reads CASSQQGAPDSSYEQYV. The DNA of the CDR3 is TGTGCCAGCAGCCAACAGGGGGCCCCTGACAGCTCCTACGAGCAGTACGTC.

CDR3 sequence reads: CATSDLVGGTDTQYF. DNA for the CDR3: TGTGCCACCAGTGATTTGGTCGGGGGAACAGATACGCAGTATTTT. J is TRBJ2-3 and V is TRBV24-1; possible D gene TRBD2, 6 bases. CDR1 is KGHDR and CDR2 is SFDVKD in the germline V gene. V shed 0 bases and J shed 3 bases, with 9 bases lying between them. CDR3 size: 15 residues.

This CDR3 reads CASRQQGDGGYTF. Written as DNA, the CDR3 is TGTGCCAGTAGGCAACAGGGGGATGGTGGCTACACCTTC. The chain uses TRBV19 and TRBJ1-2; 8 bases match TRBD1. Trimming at V came to 6 bases and at J to 7 bases, leaving 7 bases not matched to a gene. Germline CDR1 reads LNHDA; CDR2 reads SQIVND (reference sequence). The CDR3 runs to 13 residues. Based on the CDR3 plus reference TRBV19 and TRBJ1-2, the full variable domain is DGGITQSPKYLFRKEGQNVTLSCEQNLNHDAMYWYRQDPGQGLRLIYYSQIVNDFQKGDIAEGYSVSREKKESFPLTVTSAQKNPTAFYLCASRQQGDGGYTFGSGTRLTVV.

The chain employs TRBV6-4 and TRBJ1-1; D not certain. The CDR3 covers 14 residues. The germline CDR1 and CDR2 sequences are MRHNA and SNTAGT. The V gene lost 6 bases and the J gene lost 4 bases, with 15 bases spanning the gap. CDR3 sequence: CASSLEGGSTEAFF. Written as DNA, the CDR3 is TGTGCCAGCAGCTTAGAGGGAGGATCCACTGAAGCTTTCTTT.

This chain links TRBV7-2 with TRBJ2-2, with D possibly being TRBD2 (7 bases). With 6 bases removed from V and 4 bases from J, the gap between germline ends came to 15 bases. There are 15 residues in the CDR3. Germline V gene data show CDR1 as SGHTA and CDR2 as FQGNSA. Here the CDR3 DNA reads TGTGCCAGCAGGCCGGGGGGCAGCACCACCGGGGAGCTGTTTTTT. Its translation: CASRPGGSTTGELFF.

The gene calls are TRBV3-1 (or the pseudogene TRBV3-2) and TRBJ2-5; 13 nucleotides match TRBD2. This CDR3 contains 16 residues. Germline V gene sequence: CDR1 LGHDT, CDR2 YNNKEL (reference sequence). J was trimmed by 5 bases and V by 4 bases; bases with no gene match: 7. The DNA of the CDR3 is TGTGCCAGCAGCCCCCCACTAGCGGGGGGGCTGGAGACCCAGTACTTC. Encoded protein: CASSPPLAGGLETQYF.